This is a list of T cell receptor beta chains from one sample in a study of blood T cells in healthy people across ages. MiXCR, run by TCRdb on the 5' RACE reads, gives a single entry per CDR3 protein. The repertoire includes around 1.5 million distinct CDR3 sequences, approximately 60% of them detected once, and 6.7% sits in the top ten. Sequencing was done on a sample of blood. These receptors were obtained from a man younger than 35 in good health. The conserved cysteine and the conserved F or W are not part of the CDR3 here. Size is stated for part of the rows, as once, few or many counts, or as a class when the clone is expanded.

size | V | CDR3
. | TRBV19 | ASSWQFAYNEQF
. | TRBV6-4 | ASSVRADGQETQY
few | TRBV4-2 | ASSVRQAGANVLT
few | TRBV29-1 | SVVDSERTGELF
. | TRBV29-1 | SVEDPRGEYGYT
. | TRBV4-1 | ASRHLAGGLFGYT
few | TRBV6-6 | ASRQPTGAYEQY
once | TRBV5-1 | ASSLAGTGDRHADTQY
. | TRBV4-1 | ASSLGTSGVNEQF
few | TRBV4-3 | ASSQDRSRLFRYGYT
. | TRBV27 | ASTSGFSPLH
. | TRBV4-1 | ASSLTSGESQF
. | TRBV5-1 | ASSLHLSSGSSYNEQF
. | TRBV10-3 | AISERGDQPQH
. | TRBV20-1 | SASPEETQY
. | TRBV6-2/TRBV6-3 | ASSLSPEGQGREQY
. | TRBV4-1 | ASSQESGGEEDTQY
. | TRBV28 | ASSFNPGQSSYEQY
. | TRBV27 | ASSFQGTGELF
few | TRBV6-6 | ASSYKAELHNEQF
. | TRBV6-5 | ASSYSVGEGHGYT
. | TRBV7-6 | ASSLDTGGTAQY
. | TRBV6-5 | ASSNGSEQF
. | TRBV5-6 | ASSRTGVQNNEQF
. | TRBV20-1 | SASGVGTDTQY
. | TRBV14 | ASSHAGGPNEQF
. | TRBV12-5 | ASANDTSSYEQY
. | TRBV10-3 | AIGRATDTQY
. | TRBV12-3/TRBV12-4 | ASSFRGRGRSYEQY